The entry below gives a single TCR beta chain sequence along with its context. The sample belongs to a study of blood T cell repertoires in COVID-19. In the study overall: Material from acute and convalescent COVID-19 was sourced from the United States, Italy and Spain. Sources were T cells, B-cell-depleted T cells, or PBMCs; the material itself was cDNA or gDNA.

Trimming took off 3 bases at V and 2 bases at J, with 10 bases between the two ends. The CDR3 is 14 amino acids. Germline CDR1 and CDR2: ENHRY and SYGVKD. Authors' methods: How many nucleated cells were present was estimated from reference gene primer amplification. Method: immunoSEQ multiplex PCR; TCRdb's copy keeps in-frame clones and lacks some. D and trimming come from the DNA, and the V and J calls and clone size come from that table. The sample shows some 250,000 clones, around 87% of them seen only once. The chain joins TRBV10-3 to TRBJ1-1; D uncertain. This TCR was sampled from a woman aged 55-70 years with COVID-19, enrolled during active disease. Input material: peripheral blood. CDR3 region: CAISDGQKNTEAFF. The CDR3 DNA is TGTGCCATCAGTGATGGGCAGAAAAACACTGAAGCTTTCTTT.